These T cell receptor beta chains were read from a single sample in a study of identical twins. MiXCR, applied by TCRdb to the 5' RACE reads, yields one record per CDR3 protein. The repertoire consists of just under 650,000 distinct CDR3 sequences, with under 8.5% occurring once and the leading ten covering 1.6%. In addition, the sample was reused for a study of yellow fever vaccine responses in identical twins.

The sample consisted of PBMCs. The source of these receptors is a woman under 30 in good health. CDR3s include the opening cysteine and the closing phenylalanine or tryptophan. D genes are given only for firm matches. The size field is filled for only some rows; it gives once, few, many or a size class.

size | J | D | V | DNA | CDR3
NA | TRBJ2-7 | TRBD2 | TRBV10-3 | TGTGCCATCAGTGAGTCGGTAGCGGGAGGGCCCTACGAGCAGTACTTC | CAISESVAGGPYEQYF
few | TRBJ2-5 | TRBD2 | TRBV12-3/TRBV12-4 | TGTGCCAGCAGCCTTGGGAGGGAATGGTCGGAAGAGACCCAGTACTTC | CASSLGREWSEETQYF
NA | TRBJ2-1 | TRBD2 | TRBV3-1 | TGTGCCAGCAGCCAAGATGGACTAGCGGGGGTGGTTGAGCAGTTCTTC | CASSQDGLAGVVEQFF
few | TRBJ2-5 | NA | TRBV5-5 | TGTGCCAGCAGCCCGGGGACGGTGCAAGAGACCCAGTACTTC | CASSPGTVQETQYF
NA | TRBJ2-7 | NA | TRBV2 | TGTGCCAGCAGTTGGTACATCTACGAGCAGTACTTC | CASSWYIYEQYF
few | TRBJ2-7 | TRBD1 | TRBV20-1 | TGCAGTGCTGGACAGGACTACGAGCAGTACTTC | CSAGQDYEQYF
many | TRBJ2-5 | NA | TRBV12-3/TRBV12-4 | TGTGCCAGCACTATACACCCCCGAGAGACCCAGTACTTC | CASTIHPRETQYF
few | TRBJ2-1 | NA | TRBV12-3/TRBV12-4 | TGTGCCAGCAGTGCTACAGGGTCTCGATTTTACAATGAGCAGTTCTTC | CASSATGSRFYNEQFF
many | TRBJ2-2 | TRBD2 | TRBV4-1 | TGCGCCAGCAGCCGGACTAGCGGGAGTGTGAACACCGGGGAGCTGTTTTTT | CASSRTSGSVNTGELFF
few | TRBJ1-2 | NA | TRBV28 | TGTGCCAGCAGGGGAGAACTCTATGGCTACACCTTC | CASRGELYGYTF
many | TRBJ1-1 | NA | TRBV6-5 | TGTGCCAGCAGCACCGGGACCAGGGCTTTCTTT | CASSTGTRAFF
NA | TRBJ2-2 | NA | TRBV27 | TGTGCCAGCAGTCTAGTAGGTCCCGGGGAGCCGAACACCGGGGAGCTGTTTTTT | CASSLVGPGEPNTGELFF
few | TRBJ2-3 | NA | TRBV6-4 | TGTGCCAGCCGGTTTGGGCAGAACACAGATACGCAGTATTTT | CASRFGQNTDTQYF
many | TRBJ1-1 | NA | TRBV5-6 | TGTGCCAGCAGCCCAGACAGTGCATTTCGGGGAAACACTGAAGCTTTCTTT | CASSPDSAFRGNTEAFF
once | TRBJ1-1 | NA | TRBV20-1 | TGCAGTGCTAGCAGGGTACCTGAAGCTTTCTTT | CSASRVPEAFF
NA | TRBJ2-5 | TRBD2 | TRBV6-2/TRBV6-3 | TGTGCCAGCAGTTACTCGAGTATTTGGCTAGCGGGACCCCAAGAGACCCAGTACTTC | CASSYSSIWLAGPQETQYF
NA | TRBJ1-1 | TRBD1 | TRBV27 | TGTGCCAGCAGTCCACAACAGGGGTACACTGAAGCTTTCTTT | CASSPQQGYTEAFF
NA | TRBJ2-7 | TRBD2 | TRBV3-1 | TGTGCCAGCAGCCAGTTAGCGGGAGCCCACTACGAGCAGTACTTC | CASSQLAGAHYEQYF
many | TRBJ2-3 | NA | TRBV4-1 | TGCGCCAGCAGCCGGTGGGGGGACACCTACTTGGATACGCAGTATTTT | CASSRWGDTYLDTQYF
many | TRBJ1-2 | TRBD1 | TRBV5-1 | TGCGCCAGCAGCGCCGACAGGGCTTCTTTCTATGGCTACACCTTC | CASSADRASFYGYTF
many | TRBJ1-6 | NA | TRBV5-1 | TGCGCCAGCAGCTCCCTCTCACAAAGCTCCTATAATTCACCCCTCCACTTT | CASSSLSQSSYNSPLHF
few | TRBJ1-2 | TRBD1 | TRBV28 | TGTGCCAGCAGGACGACAGGGGGGGGGAATGGCTACACCTTC | CASRTTGGGNGYTF
NA | TRBJ2-5 | NA | TRBV2 | TGTGCCAGCAGTGGTAGCGCCGAGTACCAAGAGACCCAGTACTTC | CASSGSAEYQETQYF
many | TRBJ1-1 | NA | TRBV5-1 | TGCGCCAGCAGCCTCCGGGAAGGGGGCACTGAAGCTTTCTTT | CASSLREGGTEAFF
few | TRBJ1-4 | NA | TRBV7-9 | TGTGCCAGCAGCCCCGACAGGCAGCGGATAGAAAAACTGTTTTTT | CASSPDRQRIEKLFF
NA | TRBJ1-2 | NA | TRBV12-3/TRBV12-4 | TGTGCCAGCAGTTTGTTAGGGGGGACTGGCTACACCTTC | CASSLLGGTGYTF
NA | TRBJ2-2 | NA | TRBV12-3/TRBV12-4 | TGTGCCAGCAGTTTAGTGAGTGAGGACACCGGGGAGCTGTTTTTT | CASSLVSEDTGELFF
few | TRBJ1-4 | NA | TRBV3-1 | TGTGCCAGCGGCGACATTGGTGAAAAACTGTTTTTT | CASGDIGEKLFF
NA | TRBJ2-3 | TRBD2 | TRBV6-2/TRBV6-3 | TGTGCCAGCAGATGGACTAGCGCAAGCACAGATACGCAGTATTTT | CASRWTSASTDTQYF
many | TRBJ1-1 | TRBD1 | TRBV28 | TGTGCCAGCAGACCTCCACCGGGACAGGGATCGGGAAACACTGAAGCTTTCTTT | CASRPPPGQGSGNTEAFF
few | TRBJ1-5 | TRBD1 | TRBV10-3 | TGTGCCATCAGTGGGGGACAGGGGAATCAGCCCCAGCATTTT | CAISGGQGNQPQHF
NA | TRBJ2-1 | TRBD2 | TRBV4-1 | TGCGCCAGCAGCCTTAGCGGGGGGGCGATCTATGAGCAGTTCTTC | CASSLSGGAIYEQFF
many | TRBJ1-1 | TRBD1 | TRBV4-1 | TGCGCCAGCAGCGCTTCAGGGGGCCGGAACACTGAAGCTTTCTTT | CASSASGGRNTEAFF
many | TRBJ2-2 | NA | TRBV15 | TGTGCCACCAGCAGAGAGGCAGGACTAAACACCGGGGAGCTGTTTTTT | CATSREAGLNTGELFF
many | TRBJ1-2 | NA | TRBV25-1 | TGTGCCAGCAGTGAATGGGCAGATAAAGATAACTATGGCTACACCTTC | CASSEWADKDNYGYTF
many | TRBJ2-2 | TRBD1 | TRBV5-1 | TGCGCCAGCAGCCCCACGGGACAGGCGAACACCGGGGAGCTGTTTTTT | CASSPTGQANTGELFF
few | TRBJ1-2 | TRBD1 | TRBV6-4 | TGTGCCAGCAGTGCCGAGACAGGGGGCGGCTACACCTTC | CASSAETGGGYTF
many | TRBJ1-4 | NA | TRBV12-3/TRBV12-4 | TGTGCCAGCAGTTCCCAGGGTCGCCAAGATGAAAAACTGTTTTTT | CASSSQGRQDEKLFF
few | TRBJ2-2 | NA | TRBV12-5 | TGTGCTAGTGGTTTGGTGGCCAGGGGATTCACGGGCGGGGAGCTGTTTTTT | CASGLVARGFTGGELFF
many | TRBJ1-1 | NA | TRBV10-3 | TGTGCCATCAGTGAGGCACCGCAGGGGTCGAACACTGAAGCTTTCTTT | CAISEAPQGSNTEAFF
NA | TRBJ2-2 | NA | TRBV7-9 | TGTGCCAGCAGCATCCTCCCGGGACACTCGAACACCGGGGAGCTGTTTTTT | CASSILPGHSNTGELFF
many | TRBJ2-7 | TRBD2 | TRBV3-1 | TGTGCCAGCAGCCAGCCGGGGACTAGCGGTAACTACGAGCAGTACTTC | CASSQPGTSGNYEQYF
many | TRBJ2-1 | NA | TRBV20-1 | TGCAGTGCTAGAGAGGTTGGGGCCGGGGAGCAGTTCTTC | CSAREVGAGEQFF
NA | TRBJ2-7 | NA | TRBV5-1 | TGCGCCAGCAGCTTTGAGGCAGGGAAATACGAGCAGTACTTC | CASSFEAGKYEQYF
few | TRBJ1-5 | NA | TRBV24-1 | TGTGCCACCAGTGTGGGGGGTAAATCTCAGCCCCAGCATTTT | CATSVGGKSQPQHF
few | TRBJ2-3 | NA | TRBV29-1 | TGCAGCGTTGAAGAACCAGGGGGGGTCCCAGATACGCAGTATTTT | CSVEEPGGVPDTQYF
few | TRBJ2-5 | NA | TRBV15 | TGTGCCACCAGCAGAGATCCATCAGGGGGGGGCGAGACCCAGTACTTC | CATSRDPSGGGETQYF
NA | TRBJ1-5 | TRBD1 | TRBV12-3/TRBV12-4 | TGTGCCAGCAGTCCCGGGACAGGTGCACCGCAGCCCCAGCATTTT | CASSPGTGAPQPQHF
few | TRBJ2-2 | NA | TRBV9 | TGTGCCAGCAGCGTAGAGGTCACCGGGGAGCTGTTTTTT | CASSVEVTGELFF
few | TRBJ1-4 | NA | TRBV10-3 | TGTGCCATCAGTCCCCTCGGGGGGAATGAAAAACTGTTTTTT | CAISPLGGNEKLFF
NA | TRBJ2-1 | TRBD2 | TRBV28 | TGTGCCATCAACCGGGACTATAATGAGCAGTTCTTC | CAINRDYNEQFF
NA | TRBJ2-7 | NA | TRBV20-1 | TGCAGTGCTAGAGATAGGGGCAGGGCAGCCTACGAGCAGTACTTC | CSARDRGRAAYEQYF
many | TRBJ2-7 | NA | TRBV5-1 | TGCGCCAGCAGCTTGGCCACTCCGCCTTACGAGCAGTACTTC | CASSLATPPYEQYF
few | TRBJ2-1 | TRBD2 | TRBV6-2/TRBV6-3 | TGTGCCAGCTGCCCGGGACTACCCACGTATACCACCTACAATGAGCAGTTCTTC | CASCPGLPTYTTYNEQFF
NA | TRBJ2-3 | NA | TRBV2 | TGTGCCAGCAGACAGACCCGCTTAGATACGCAGTATTTT | CASRQTRLDTQYF